This T cell receptor beta chain was sequenced for a study of monozygotic twins with inflammatory bowel disease. cDNA synthesis was performed in eight separate reactions for each sample. Template-switch reactions added UMIs with a 6-nucleotide sample barcode. TCRdb reanalyzed the 5' RACE reads, giving one entry per CDR3 protein sequence and no DNA. Recorded for this sample: more than 350,000 distinct CDR3 sequences. The CDR3 runs 14 residues. CDR1 and CDR2 from the germline V gene are GTSNPN and SVGIG (reference sequence). The TCR comes from a human donor with ulcerative colitis or Crohn's disease, or a healthy co-twin of an affected twin (not recorded which). Specimen: blood. This sequence joins TRBV30 and TRBJ2-5; TCRdb picks TRBD2, but there is no DNA to check that call. CDR3 sequence: CAWSDGSGGLTQYF.